The next 29 T cell receptor beta chains were all read from a single sample in a study of T cells in Graves' hyperthyroidism and ophthalmopathy (dated by TCRdb to about 2019). Library prep was done by multiplex PCR. The reads were generated on an Illumina HiSeq 2000. TCR beta CDR3 regions were amplified from RNA transcripts. For the first round of RT-PCR on the TCR CDR3, the HTBI primer set was used together with the Qiagen OneStep RT-PCR kit. Starting from the raw public reads, TCRdb applied fastp trimming at Q25, assembled clones with MiXCR and retained in-frame beta chains. Each CDR3 protein gets just one entry, which takes the most common genes and DNA from the rows behind it. The sample records some 620,000 distinct CDR3 sequences, around 15% of which are singletons. The leading ten clones occupy about 3.8% of the sample. The sequencing sample was made of blood. All receptors derive from a woman aged 25 to 39 with Graves' hyperthyroidism.

Many counts were recorded for this clonotype. The chain recombines TRBV2 with TRBJ2-6; 9 bases match TRBD2. The J segment lost 0 bases and the V segment lost 2 bases, leaving 5 bases of the junction unmatched. This CDR3 spans 18 amino acids. Per germline, CDR1 SNHLY and CDR2 FYNNEI. CDR3 nucleotides: TGTGCCAGCAGTGAAAGGCCTAGCGGGACCTCTGGGGCCAACGTCCTGACTTTC. Residues: CASSERPSGTSGANVLTF.

V and J are TRBV7-3 and TRBJ1-2; D might be TRBD1 (6 bases). Germline CDR1 reads SGHTA; CDR2 reads FQGTGA. CDR3 length: 14 amino acids. The V end was cut by 8 bases, the J end by 4 bases, with 17 bases between. CDR3 coding DNA: TGTGCCAGCGGCAATGAAGGGGGGCCCTATGGCTACACCTTC. Amino acids: CASGNEGGPYGYTF.

V and J are TRBV6-4 and TRBJ2-2; 7 bases match TRBD1. V lost 5 bases to trimming and J lost 3 bases; unmatched junction nucleotides: 3. The germline gives CDR1 MRHNA, CDR2 SNTAGT. The CDR3 has 14 residues. The CDR3 nucleotides are TGTGCCAGCAGTCCGACAGGGCACACCGGGGAGCTGTTTTTT. Translating it yields CASSPTGHTGELFF.

This clonotype was recorded at least ten times. V and J are TRBV7-8 and TRBJ1-5; possibly TRBD1 for D (5 bases). The V end was cut by 1 base, the J end by 5 bases, with 9 bases between. The CDR3 contains 14 residues. CDR1 and CDR2 from the germline V gene are SGHVS and FQNEAQ. The chain's CDR3 is CASSLGSGDQPQHF. In DNA form, the CDR3 reads TGTGCCAGCAGCTTAGGGTCGGGGGATCAGCCCCAGCATTTT.

This clonotype occurred many times. This chain links TRBV2 with TRBJ1-2, with 7 nucleotides matching TRBD1. Trimming cost V 7 bases and J 0 bases; bases outside gene matches: 8. In germline, CDR1 is SNHLY, CDR2 FYNNEI. This CDR3 has 15 residues. The CDR3 DNA reads TGTGCCAGCACGGACAGGAGAACTTCTAACTATGGCTACACCTTC. Residues: CASTDRRTSNYGYTF.

The chain recombines TRBV4-1 with TRBJ2-3; D is unclear. Germline CDR1 reads MGHRA; CDR2 reads YSYEKL. The V and J ends lost 1 base and 6 bases respectively, with 11 bases between them. This CDR3 contains 14 residues. The CDR3 protein is CASSQGGGVDTQYF. The CDR3 DNA reads as TGCGCCAGCAGCCAAGGGGGTGGGGTCGATACGCAGTATTTT.

The V call is TRBV4-1, the J call TRBJ1-1, with D perhaps TRBD1 (5 bases). V was clipped by 0 bases and J by 1 base, with 9 bases between them. In germline, CDR1 is MGHRA, CDR2 YSYEKL. This CDR3 region has 15 residues. The CDR3 nucleotides are TGCGCCAGCAGCCAAGATGGGGGGGGGAACACTGAAGCTTTCTTT. As protein: CASSQDGGGNTEAFF.

This clonotype was counted a few times. The chain links TRBV4-1 to TRBJ1-1; D is undetermined. The germline V gene has CDR1 MGHRA and CDR2 YSYEKL. The length of the CDR3 is 14 residues. V was trimmed by 8 bases and J by 8 bases, leaving 21 bases between them. CDR3 sequence reads: CASLKTTDSVEAFF. CDR3 coding DNA: TGCGCCAGCCTTAAAACGACCGATTCTGTGGAAGCTTTCTTT.

V usage is TRBV9 and J usage is TRBJ2-1; D remains unclear. Per the germline V gene, CDR1 is SGDLS and CDR2 is YYNGEE. Trimming removed 4 bases at V and 6 bases at J, with 14 bases between. CDR3 length: 14 amino acids. The CDR3 nucleotides are TGTGCCAGCAGCCGTGTCGGTTATTCCAATGAGCAGTTCTTC. Translation: CASSRVGYSNEQFF.

This clonotype occurred many times. A junction end diverges from the germline sequence, so it may reflect a read error. V and J are TRBV15 and TRBJ1-1; D gene uncertain. The CDR3 loop spans 13 amino acids. Germline V gives CDR1 LNHNV, CDR2 YYDKDF (reference sequence). The CDR3 coding sequence is TGTGCCACCAGCCGAGACACGAACACTGAAGCTTTCTTT. Amino acid sequence: CATSRDTNTEAFF.

This clonotype was detected a few times. The chain carries TRBV5-1 and TRBJ2-5; D not certain. The CDR3 is 15 residues long. The germline V gene encodes CDR1 SGHRS and CDR2 YFSETQ. Trimming stripped 2 bases from V and 1 base from J, with 12 bases between. The CDR3 sequence: CASSFRQRGQETQYF. The CDR3 DNA reads TGCGCCAGCAGCTTCAGGCAGAGAGGCCAAGAGACCCAGTACTTC. Filled out from reference TRBV5-1 and TRBJ2-5, the complete variable domain reads KAGVTQTPRYLIKTRGQQVTLSCSPISGHRSVSWYQQTPGQGLQFLFEYFSETQRNKGNFPGRFSGRQFSNSRSEMNVSTLELGDSALYLCASSFRQRGQETQYFGPGTRLLVL.

This chain links TRBV27 with TRBJ2-1; TRBD2 agrees at 9 bases. CDR1 MNHEY and CDR2 SMNVEV come from the germline V gene (reference sequence). Germline trimming cut 7 bases from V and 7 bases from J; bases unmatched to any gene: 20. CDR3 size: 18 residues. CDR3 sequence (DNA): TGTGCCAGCAAAAGTAGCGGGAGAAATCTAGGTCGTCGGAATGAGCAGTTCTTC. Translating it yields CASKSSGRNLGRRNEQFF.

There are a few counts of this clonotype. A much larger clone differs from this one at a single base, so this may be a read error. This rearrangement joins TRBV6-2 or TRBV6-3 to TRBJ1-5, with 9 bases that match TRBD1. The germline V gene encodes CDR1 MNHEY and CDR2 SVGEGT. V lost 2 bases to trimming and J lost 2 bases; unmatched junction nucleotides: 1. This CDR3 has 15 residues. The CDR3 DNA is TGTGCCAGCAGTTACCGGACAGGGGGCAATCAGCCCCAGCATTTT. Amino acids: CASSYRTGGNQPQHF.

This clonotype was found many times. This rearrangement joins TRBV4-3 to TRBJ2-3; a possible D gene is TRBD1 (5 bases). The CDR3 is made up of 15 amino acids. V was clipped by 4 bases and J by 4 bases, with 15 bases between them. Germline assignment: CDR1 LGHNA and CDR2 YSLEER. The CDR3 coding sequence is TGCGCCAGCAGCCCCTTACCAGGGATGGCAGATACGCAGTATTTT. Translating it yields CASSPLPGMADTQYF.

This clonotype has ten or more counts. This chain joins TRBV5-1 and TRBJ1-1; D remains ambiguous. Trimming removed 0 bases at V and 1 base at J, with 10 bases between. The germline CDR1 and CDR2 sequences are SGHRS and YFSETQ. This CDR3 region has 15 residues. CDR3 coding DNA: TGCGCCAGCAGCTTGGCCTGGGCGGGGAACACTGAAGCTTTCTTT. Translation gives CASSLAWAGNTEAFF.

This clonotype appeared many times. The V call is TRBV20-1, the J call TRBJ2-3; 13 bases are a match to TRBD2. The CDR3 has 15 amino acids. Germline CDR1 DFQATT, CDR2 SNEGSKA (reference sequence). Trimming removed 4 bases from V and 6 bases from J; junction bases left unmatched: 7. In DNA, the CDR3 is TGCAGTGCTACTCAACTAGCGGGAGGGTACGATACGCAGTATTTT. It specifies CSATQLAGGYDTQYF.

This clonotype appeared many times. The chain recombines TRBV28 with TRBJ1-1; TRBD1 might be the D (5 bases). V was pared by 7 bases and J by 6 bases, with 15 bases between. Germline V CDR1 and CDR2: MDHEN, SYDVKM. The CDR3 sequence is 13 residues long. As DNA, the CDR3 is TGTGCCAGCACCCCGAGTGGGGGTGCTGAAGCTTTCTTT. Translated, it gives CASTPSGGAEAFF.

Notes on this clonotype: It may be a read error: a sequence one base away is much more abundant. The J gene is TRBJ2-1, the V gene TRBV20-1, with 8 bases matching TRBD2. The end of the DNA is better explained by TRBJ2-7, so the J call may be wrong. This CDR3 is 15 amino acids long. Germline loops: CDR1 DFQATT, CDR2 SNEGSKA (reference sequence). Written as DNA, the CDR3 is TGCAGTGCTAGTATGTCGGGAACGGGGGGGAATGAGCAGTACTTC. This sequence encodes CSASMSGTGGNEQYF.

With respect to this clonotype: Since a much larger clone is just one base distant, this may be a read error. This chain connects TRBV20-1 to TRBJ2-3; no definite D call. V lost 2 bases, J lost 6 bases, and 15 bases lay in between. Germline CDR1 DFQATT, CDR2 SNEGSKA (reference sequence). The CDR3 is 14 amino acids. CDR3 nucleotides: TGCAGTGCTAGACGACGCGAACCTAGGGATACGCAGTATTTT. Amino acid sequence: CSARRREPRDTQYF.

The rearrangement joins TRBV28 to TRBJ1-2; 7 bases align to TRBD1. Germline V lookup: CDR1 MDHEN, CDR2 SYDVKM. CDR3 length: 17 amino acids. V lost 4 bases and J lost 5; bases outside the gene matches: 16. The CDR3 protein is CASSSPKPQGVRYGYTF. DNA of the CDR3: TGTGCCAGCAGTTCCCCCAAGCCCCAGGGGGTTAGGTATGGCTACACCTTC.

This clonotype was observed a few times. The rearrangement links TRBV29-1 to TRBJ1-1; 10 nucleotides line up with TRBD1. The V gene's germline CDR1 is SQVTM and CDR2 ANQGSEA. The CDR3 loop spans 13 amino acids. Trimming removed 5 bases from V and 5 bases from J; junction bases left unmatched: 5. In DNA form, the CDR3 reads TGCAGCGTTCCGGGACAGGGGAGAACTGAAGCTTTCTTT. Translating it yields CSVPGQGRTEAFF.

Comments on this clonotype: Germline and junction disagree at one end, which may indicate a read error. J is TRBJ1-1 and V is TRBV5-1; a weak D match, TRBD1 (5 bases). The CDR3 is made up of 15 amino acids. In germline, CDR1 is SGHRS, CDR2 YFSETQ. The CDR3 coding sequence is TGCGCCAGCAGCTTGGCCGGGCAGGGTTCCACTGGAGCTTTCTTT. It translates to CASSLAGQGSTGAFF.

The table lists this clonotype with a few counts. This chain links TRBV20-1 with TRBJ1-2, with 7 bases fitting TRBD1. From germline, CDR1 is DFQATT and CDR2 SNEGSKA (reference sequence). J gave up 5 bases and V 7 bases, and 13 bases lay outside the gene matches. This CDR3 has 14 residues. The CDR3 loop is CSVMVRDSHYGYTF. The CDR3 DNA reads as TGCAGTGTAATGGTTCGGGACAGCCATTATGGCTACACCTTC.

This clonotype appeared once. CDR3 coding DNA: TGTGCCAGCAGTTTGCTAGCGGGAGGGGATACGCAGTATTTT. Protein: CASSLLAGGDTQYF. The chain joins TRBV28 to TRBJ2-3; TRBD2 agrees at 12 bases. J lost 6 bases, V lost 3 bases, and 1 base had no gene match. The CDR3 extends over 14 amino acids. Germline CDR1 reads MDHEN; CDR2 reads SYDVKM.

This clonotype was counted many times. V and J are TRBV7-2 and TRBJ2-1; 7 nucleotides agree with TRBD2. The junction had 6 bases not matched to a gene; V was cut back by 3 bases and J by 7 bases. CDR1 and CDR2 (germline): SGHTA, FQGNSA. The CDR3 is 14 amino acids. Written as DNA, the CDR3 is TGTGCCAGCAGCTTTGGCGGGAGTAATAATGAGCAGTTCTTC. It codes for CASSFGGSNNEQFF.

The sample holds many counts of this clonotype. The rearrangement joins TRBV30 to TRBJ2-7; tentative D call: TRBD2 (5 bases). CDR1 and CDR2 (germline): GTSNPN, SVGIG (reference sequence). The V end was cut by 0 bases, the J end by 6 bases, with 9 bases between. This CDR3 has 12 residues. For the CDR3, the DNA is TGTGCCTGGAGTGTAACCCGGGGCGAGCAGTACTTC. Translation gives CAWSVTRGEQYF.

This clonotype was detected only a few times. The V and J genes are TRBV24-1 and TRBJ1-2; D is perhaps TRBD1 (6 bases). Germline CDR1 and CDR2: KGHDR and SFDVKD. The CDR3 is 15 residues long. V shed 4 bases and J shed 8 bases, with 19 bases lying between them. CDR3 DNA sequence: TGTGCCACCAGTGACCCCGGCGGGGGCTTTGGAGGCTACACCTTC. Its translation is CATSDPGGGFGGYTF.

This clonotype was counted many times. The chain uses TRBV27 and TRBJ1-4, with unresolved D. The CDR3 has 13 residues. V lost 2 bases and J 4 bases, leaving 5 bases between the germline ends. Germline CDR1 MNHEY, CDR2 SMNVEV (reference sequence). The chain's CDR3 is CASSLQLNEKLFF. CDR3 nucleotide sequence: TGTGCCAGCAGTTTACAGCTTAATGAAAAACTGTTTTTT. The whole variable domain, remainder taken from reference TRBV27 and TRBJ1-4, is EAQVTQNPRYLITVTGKKLTVTCSQNMNHEYMSWYRQDPGLGLRQIYYSMNVEVTDKGDVPEGYKVSRKEKRNFPLILESPSPNQTSLYFCASSLQLNEKLFFGSGTQLSVL.

The chain combines TRBV27 with TRBJ2-1, with D unresolved. The germline CDR1 and CDR2 sequences are MNHEY and SMNVEV (reference sequence). Trimming left V 7 bases short and J 3 bases short, with 16 bases between. This CDR3 is built from 15 residues. CDR3 sequence: CASTSPRRNYNEQFF. In DNA form, the CDR3 reads TGTGCCAGCACCTCTCCCCGGCGGAACTACAATGAGCAGTTCTTC.